A single sample gave rise to the 24 T cell receptor beta chains below, sequenced in a study of blood T cell repertoires in COVID-19. Some clones are missing from TCRdb's copy, which holds only in-frame ones; the method was immunoSEQ multiplex PCR. The data show about 86,000 clones, with roughly 89% seen just once and 0.95% to 1.5% held by the top ten. The source material was PBMCs or T cells enriched from blood (not recorded which). The receptors stem from a woman between 45 and 60 years old with acute COVID-19.

The chain recombines TRBV11-2 with TRBJ1-1; a possible D gene is TRBD1 (5 bases). Trimming left V 4 bases short and J 4 bases short, with 7 bases between. CDR1 and CDR2 (germline): SGHAT, FQNNGV. This CDR3 comprises 12 residues. In nucleotides, the CDR3 is TGTGCCAGCAGCTCAGGGCGCACTGAAGCTTTCTTT. Translating it yields CASSSGRTEAFF.

This clone was recorded only once. The chain joins TRBV5-4 to TRBJ1-3; D perhaps matches TRBD1 (5 bases). Germline CDR1 is SGHNT and CDR2 is YYREEE (reference sequence). CDR3 length: 15 amino acids. V was pared by 0 bases and J by 0 bases, with 7 bases between. The CDR3 here is CASSLDGGSGNTIYF. CDR3 DNA: TGTGCCAGCAGCTTGGACGGGGGCTCTGGAAACACCATATATTTT.

The rearrangement joins TRBV7-2 to TRBJ2-7; no firm D call. V shed 3 bases and J shed 1 base, with 4 bases lying between them. CDR1 and CDR2 (germline): SGHTA, FQGNSA. The CDR3 sequence is 12 residues long. The CDR3 bases are TGTGCCAGCAGCTTCCTGTCCTACGAGCAGTACTTC. Protein product: CASSFLSYEQYF.

The rearrangement links TRBV24-1 to TRBJ1-2; 9 bases agree with TRBD1. The germline gives CDR1 KGHDR, CDR2 SFDVKD. Trimming took 4 bases from V and 3 from J; bases not matched to a gene: 5. This CDR3 has 15 amino acids. Here the CDR3 reads CATSDPTGGHYGYTF. The CDR3 DNA reads as TGTGCCACCAGTGACCCGACAGGGGGTCACTATGGCTACACCTTC.

There are a few counts of this clone. The chain is built from TRBV19 and TRBJ1-1; 11 bases align to TRBD1. The CDR3 extends over 18 amino acids. Germline loops: CDR1 LNHDA, CDR2 SQIVND (reference sequence). J lost 0 bases, V lost 0 bases, and 6 bases had no gene match. The CDR3 is CASSIDSGTGGMNTEAFF. The CDR3 DNA is TGTGCCAGTAGTATAGATTCCGGGACAGGGGGGATGAACACTGAAGCTTTCTTT. Drawing the rest from reference TRBV19 and TRBJ1-1, the complete variable domain is DGGITQSPKYLFRKEGQNVTLSCEQNLNHDAMYWYRQDPGQGLRLIYYSQIVNDFQKGDIAEGYSVSREKKESFPLTVTSAQKNPTAFYLCASSIDSGTGGMNTEAFFGQGTRLTVV.

The rearrangement uses TRBV25-1 and TRBJ2-5; TRBD2 aligns across 7 bases. Germline CDR1 MGHDK, CDR2 SYGVNS. With 1 base clipped from V and 5 bases from J, the junction kept 13 bases outside the gene matches. The CDR3 loop spans 17 amino acids. The CDR3 DNA sequence: TGTGCCAGCAGTGAATCCGCGGGGGACTATCCGGTGGAGACCCAGTACTTC. Amino acids: CASSESAGDYPVETQYF.

The chain couples TRBV30 to TRBJ2-1; 11 bases fit TRBD1. The CDR3 has 14 residues. With 4 bases clipped from V and 8 bases from J, the junction kept 7 bases outside the gene matches. The germline V gene encodes CDR1 GTSNPN and CDR2 SVGIG (reference sequence). The DNA of the CDR3 is TGTGCCTGGACTGGACAGGGGGCTGTGGATGAGCAGTTCTTC. As protein: CAWTGQGAVDEQFF.

This chain links TRBV9 with TRBJ1-1; a possible D gene is TRBD1 (6 bases). V gave up 4 bases and J gave up 1 base, with 11 bases separating them. The CDR3 contains 14 residues. Germline assignment: CDR1 SGDLS and CDR2 YYNGEE. The CDR3 loop reads CASSPQTGNTEAFF. In DNA form, the CDR3 reads TGTGCCAGCAGCCCCCAGACAGGGAACACTGAAGCTTTCTTT.

The chain joins TRBV5-1 to TRBJ1-1; 9 nucleotides line up with TRBD1. CDR1 is SGHRS and CDR2 is YFSETQ in the germline V gene. The CDR3 has 15 amino acids. Trimming cost V 0 bases and J 4 bases; bases outside gene matches: 4. This CDR3 is CASSLGDRASTEAFF. CDR3 DNA sequence: TGCGCCAGCAGCTTGGGGGACAGGGCGAGCACTGAAGCTTTCTTT.

This clone has just one count. The CDR3 DNA sequence: TGTGCCACCAGTGATTTGCGGTCTTTTATCTTCTACGAGCAGTACTTC. Translating gives CATSDLRSFIFYEQYF. The chain has TRBV24-1 and TRBJ2-7; no clear D. Trimming removed 0 bases at V and 3 bases at J, with 14 bases between. The CDR3 contains 16 residues. Germline V lookup: CDR1 KGHDR, CDR2 SFDVKD.

The chain couples TRBV28 to TRBJ1-6; D is undetermined. The CDR3 covers 14 residues. The V gene's germline CDR1 is MDHEN and CDR2 SYDVKM. Trimming removed 3 bases at V and 7 bases at J, with 10 bases between. The CDR3 loop is CASSFLQKNSPLHF. The CDR3 DNA reads as TGTGCCAGCAGTTTTTTACAGAAAAATTCACCCCTCCACTTT.

The chain couples TRBV5-1 to TRBJ2-7, with 8 bases identical to TRBD1. The CDR3 length is 13 residues. Germline V CDR1 and CDR2: SGHRS, YFSETQ. With V trimmed by 3 bases and J by 3 bases, 2 bases remained unmatched. The CDR3 region is CASSSGQGYEQYF. The DNA for the CDR3 is TGCGCCAGCAGCTCTGGACAGGGCTACGAGCAGTACTTC. Looking up the rest from reference TRBV5-1 and TRBJ2-7 gives the full variable domain: KAGVTQTPRYLIKTRGQQVTLSCSPISGHRSVSWYQQTPGQGLQFLFEYFSETQRNKGNFPGRFSGRQFSNSRSEMNVSTLELGDSALYLCASSSGQGYEQYFGPGTRLTVT.

The chain uses TRBV21-1 and TRBJ2-7; TRBD1 is taken as the D call from the table, unchecked against the DNA. TRBV21-1 is a known pseudogene. There are 17 residues in the CDR3. The CDR3 loop is CASSKAPRQANSYEQYF. The CDR3 DNA is TGTGCCAGCAGCAAAGCCCCTAGACAGGCAAACTCCTACGAGCAGTACTTC.

This rearrangement joins TRBV11-1 to TRBJ1-2; 11 bases align to TRBD1. Losses at the gene ends were 6 bases for V and 4 bases for J; bases not matched to a gene: 1. CDR3 length: 13 amino acids. Germline-derived CDR1 and CDR2 are SGHAT and FQDESV (reference sequence). CDR3 nucleotide sequence: TGTGCCAGCAGAGGGACAGGGGGCTATGGCTACACCTTC. Residues: CASRGTGGYGYTF.

This clone was found once. The genes are TRBV6-2 or TRBV6-3 and TRBJ2-1; 7 positions agree with TRBD1. V lost 2 bases, J lost 7 bases, and 5 bases stayed unmatched. The CDR3 consists of 14 residues. Germline V lookup: CDR1 MNHEY, CDR2 SVGEGT. The CDR3 is CASSYRTGRNEQFF. The CDR3 region has the DNA TGTGCCAGCAGTTACCGGACAGGTCGGAATGAGCAGTTCTTC.

V and J are TRBV5-4 and TRBJ2-1; 7 nucleotides align to TRBD1. The CDR3 loop spans 14 amino acids. Germline trimming cut 6 bases from V and 5 bases from J; bases unmatched to any gene: 8. The germline V gene encodes CDR1 SGHNT and CDR2 YYREEE (reference sequence). The CDR3 region has the DNA TGTGCCAGCACCTCAGGGACAGCCAACAATGAGCAGTTCTTC. Its translation: CASTSGTANNEQFF.

The rearrangement joins TRBV5-1 to TRBJ1-2, with 9 bases that match TRBD1. The CDR3 covers 19 residues. Trimming took 4 bases from V and 8 from J; bases not matched to a gene: 24. Germline CDR1 SGHRS, CDR2 YFSETQ. The CDR3 is CASSHTPAYRGQYREGYTF. For the CDR3, the DNA is TGCGCCAGCAGCCATACCCCCGCCTACAGGGGGCAATATAGGGAAGGCTACACCTTC.

The V gene is TRBV19, the J gene TRBJ2-7; 11 bases fit TRBD2. V lost 6 bases and J lost 3; bases outside the gene matches: 4. The CDR3 has 14 amino acids. Per germline, CDR1 LNHDA and CDR2 SQIVND (reference sequence). For the CDR3, the DNA is TGTGCCAGTAGCACCGGGACTAGCGGCTACGAGCAGTACTTC. This encodes CASSTGTSGYEQYF.

This clone was picked up one time. The chain uses TRBV6-2 or TRBV6-3 and TRBJ2-5, with D possibly TRBD1 on 6 matching bases. The CDR3 totals 15 residues. Between the trimmed V and J ends, which lost 1 base and 4 bases, there was a span of 13 bases. The V gene's germline CDR1 is MNHEY and CDR2 SVGEGT. As DNA, the CDR3 is TGTGCCAGCAGTTACTTCAGGGGAAGGCGAGAGACCCAGTACTTC. Its protein product is CASSYFRGRRETQYF.

The chain couples TRBV5-4 to TRBJ1-2; weak D call: TRBD1 (6 bases). The CDR3 spans 12 residues. Germline lookup yields CDR1 SGHNT and CDR2 YYREEE (reference sequence). V was cut by 3 bases and J by 8 bases, with 11 bases left in between. The CDR3 DNA reads as TGTGCCAGCAGCTCGGACAGCTACGGCTACACCTTC. Protein sequence: CASSSDSYGYTF.

The chain has TRBV5-4 and TRBJ2-7; TRBD1 matches 11 bases. Looked up from germline, CDR1 is SGHNT and CDR2 is YYREEE (reference sequence). The trim removed 4 bases at V and 2 bases at J, leaving 2 bases unmatched. The CDR3 runs 14 residues. CDR3 protein: CASSRGQGAYEQYF. The DNA of the CDR3 is TGTGCCAGCAGCAGGGGACAGGGGGCCTACGAGCAGTACTTC.

The CDR3 loop reads CASSFDSEAFF. The CDR3 DNA is TGCGCCAGCAGCTTCGACAGTGAAGCTTTCTTT. J is TRBJ1-1 and V is TRBV5-1; a possible D gene is TRBD1 (5 bases). Deletions cut 2 bases from V and 7 bases from J, with 6 bases between. Germline V gene lookup returns CDR1 SGHRS and CDR2 YFSETQ. There are 11 residues in the CDR3.

This chain links TRBV30 with TRBJ2-1, with D hard to call. V was clipped by 4 bases and J by 1 base, with 5 bases between them. The CDR3 runs to 12 residues. Germline CDR1 and CDR2: GTSNPN and SVGIG (reference sequence). Here the CDR3 reads CAWTGSYNEQFF. The CDR3 bases are TGTGCCTGGACAGGTTCCTACAATGAGCAGTTCTTC.

The CDR3 DNA reads as TGTGCCAGCAGCCTCGCGACAGGGGGATTGGGGTATGGCTACACCTTC. It is translated as CASSLATGGLGYGYTF. This sequence joins TRBV7-2 and TRBJ1-2; 9 bases match TRBD1. The germline V gene has CDR1 SGHTA and CDR2 FQGNSA. V was clipped by 5 bases and J by 5 bases; unmatched bases: 12. The CDR3 has 16 residues.